The source of this TCR beta chain is a study of tumor-infiltrating lymphocytes in primary liver carcinoma. Only a few counts were recorded for this clonotype. No antigen is known for it. TCR beta cDNA came from around 500 ng total RNA, primed with a constant-region primer. Libraries covering TCR beta were generated through three nested multiplex PCR rounds (using a slightly modified ARM-PCR). TRBV1-TRBV30 forward primers paired with a C-beta reverse primer drove the first two PCR rounds, about 10 cycles each. TCRdb recomputed calls from the multiplex PCR reads with MiXCR, one row per CDR3 protein. Of 330,000 or so distinct CDR3 sequences in the sample, approximately 64% are singletons; the top ten hold roughly 6%. For blood RNA, unsorted whole blood served as the source, and germline DNA was extracted too. Points from the study as a whole: Overlap between tumor regions exceeded overlap of tumor with adjacent tissue or blood. Because of bulk unsorted sampling, CD4+ and CD8+ repertoires were not subjected to comparison.

Per germline, CDR1 MDHEN and CDR2 SYDVKM. Trimming pared 6 bases from V and 7 bases from J, leaving 16 bases between. The CDR3 is made up of 14 amino acids. The sample was peripheral blood. The receptor's source is a man between 40 and 49 years old with primary liver carcinoma and hepatitis B virus infection. V and J are TRBV28 and TRBJ1-5; D may be TRBD1 (6 bases). The chain's CDR3 is CASSPLTGTQPQHF. The CDR3 region has the DNA TGTGCCAGCAGCCCCCTGACAGGAACCCAGCCCCAGCATTTT.